This passage covers 29 T cell receptor beta chains from one sample sequenced in a study of monozygotic twins with inflammatory bowel disease. Using the 5' RACE reads, TCRdb records one entry per CDR3 protein without DNA. In all, the sample yields about 210,000 distinct CDR3 sequences. Sequenced sample: blood. Receptors originate from a human donor with ulcerative colitis or Crohn's disease, or a healthy co-twin of an affected twin (not recorded which).

The chain joins TRBV4-1 to TRBJ1-1; TCRdb indicates TRBD1, and absent DNA this call remains unverified. This CDR3 has 15 amino acids. CDR1 is MGHRA, CDR2 YSYEKL, per germline. The CDR3 loop reads CASSPFPGLNTEAFF.

The rearrangement uses TRBV5-1 and TRBJ2-3; TCRdb selects TRBD2, and the lack of DNA leaves this call unchecked. The CDR3 is 15 residues long. CDR1 is SGHRS, CDR2 YFSETQ, per germline. The CDR3 here is CASRRTSSSTDTQYF.

The chain has TRBV5-1 and TRBJ2-3; the TCRdb D gene call, TRBD2, has no DNA to confirm it. The CDR3 length is 16 residues. Per germline, CDR1 SGHRS and CDR2 YFSETQ. Here the CDR3 reads CASSLGAEGSTDTQYF.

This chain uses TRBV20-1 with TRBJ1-1; TCRdb outputs TRBD1, but without DNA this stays unchecked. This CDR3 is built from 12 residues. Germline V lookup: CDR1 DFQATT, CDR2 SNEGSKA (reference sequence). CDR3 amino acids: CSAFRGNTEAFF.

Here the CDR3 reads CATSRELGQYGELFF. The chain has TRBV15 and TRBJ2-2; checking the TCRdb D call of TRBD1 is not possible without DNA. CDR1 is LNHNV and CDR2 is YYDKDF in the germline V gene (reference sequence). The CDR3 is made up of 15 amino acids.

V gene TRBV6-2 or TRBV6-3 combines with J gene TRBJ2-1; the TCRdb D gene call, TRBD2, has no DNA to confirm it. CDR3 length: 15 residues. Germline CDR1 and CDR2: MNHEY and SVGEGT. This CDR3 is CASRLAGGLHNEQFF.

This CDR3 is CASSLAPSYNEQFF. The chain joins TRBV12-3 or TRBV12-4 to TRBJ2-1. The length of the CDR3 is 14 residues.

The gene calls are TRBV10-3 and TRBJ2-7; TCRdb picks TRBD1, but there is no DNA to check that call. The CDR3 has 14 amino acids. The germline gives CDR1 ENHRY, CDR2 SYGVKD. The chain's CDR3 is CAIRRGTGGYEQYF.

V usage is TRBV20-1 and J usage is TRBJ2-1. The germline V gene has CDR1 DFQATT and CDR2 SNEGSKA (reference sequence). The CDR3 consists of 11 residues. CDR3 protein: CSASHPSEQFF.

The genes are TRBV28 and TRBJ1-6; TCRdb calls TRBD1, which cannot be checked without DNA. This CDR3 spans 15 amino acids. Germline-derived CDR1 and CDR2 are MDHEN and SYDVKM. CDR3 loop: CASSRIDRDNSPLHF. Full variable domain (outside the CDR3, taken from reference TRBV28 and TRBJ1-6): DVKVTQSSRYLVKRTGEKVFLECVQDMDHENMFWYRQDPGLGLRLIYFSYDVKMKEKGDIPEGYSVSREKKERFSLILESASTNQTSMYLCASSRIDRDNSPLHFGNGTRLTVT.

The V call is TRBV7-8, the J call TRBJ2-3; the TRBD2 assignment by TCRdb is unverifiable without DNA. The CDR3 runs 13 residues. Germline values: CDR1 SGHVS, CDR2 FQNEAQ. The CDR3 spells CASSRGPGDTQYF.

V is TRBV2 and J is TRBJ2-1; TCRdb reports TRBD2, a call that lacks DNA to check it against. Germline V gene data show CDR1 as SNHLY and CDR2 as FYNNEI. This CDR3 contains 14 residues. CDR3 amino acids: CASSRQREGHEQFF.

The chain links TRBV4-1 to TRBJ1-2. Germline V CDR1 and CDR2: MGHRA, YSYEKL. The CDR3 is 13 residues long. CDR3 protein: CASSQGGITSGTF.

This sequence joins TRBV5-1 and TRBJ2-3. Per germline, CDR1 SGHRS and CDR2 YFSETQ. CDR3 length: 14 amino acids. The CDR3 loop is CASSLEGYTDTQYF.

This sequence joins TRBV11-2 and TRBJ2-7. The CDR3 is 11 residues long. Germline values: CDR1 SGHAT, CDR2 FQNNGV. This CDR3 reads CASSFTYEQYF.

This sequence joins TRBV27 and TRBJ2-3; the TCRdb call, TRBD2, lacks DNA for checking. The CDR3 totals 12 residues. CDR1 and CDR2 (germline): MNHEY, SMNVEV (reference sequence). The CDR3 is CASSQGGGTQYF.

The chain employs TRBV27 and TRBJ2-1; lacking DNA, the TRBD2 call made by TCRdb goes unchecked. Germline V gene lookup returns CDR1 MNHEY and CDR2 SMNVEV (reference sequence). The CDR3 is made up of 12 amino acids. The CDR3 here is CASSPGSGRKFF.

The rearrangement uses TRBV6-1 and TRBJ1-6; TCRdb reports TRBD1, a call that lacks DNA to check it against. The germline V gene encodes CDR1 MNHNS and CDR2 SASEGT. The CDR3 length is 13 residues. The CDR3 sequence: CASSPSPRSPLHF.

CDR3: CASTSNTGELFF. This rearrangement joins TRBV12-3 or TRBV12-4 to TRBJ2-2. The length of the CDR3 is 12 residues.

The chain employs TRBV5-1 and TRBJ1-1; TCRdb indicates TRBD1, and absent DNA this call remains unverified. The CDR3 runs to 17 residues. Germline assignment: CDR1 SGHRS and CDR2 YFSETQ. The CDR3 protein is CASSFDGDRNLNTEAFF.

This sequence joins TRBV29-1 and TRBJ1-5. The CDR3 runs to 15 residues. Germline CDR1 reads SQVTM; CDR2 reads ANQGSEA. Here the CDR3 reads CSALLEGLSNQPQHF.

This sequence joins TRBV6-2 or TRBV6-3 and TRBJ2-7; checking the TCRdb D call of TRBD1 is not possible without DNA. The CDR3 totals 12 residues. Germline CDR1 reads MNHEY; CDR2 reads SVGEGT. CDR3 amino acids: CASTSGSYEQYF.

The chain uses TRBV7-2 and TRBJ1-2; TCRdb's D gene call, TRBD1, goes unchecked for lack of DNA. Germline-derived CDR1 and CDR2 are SGHTA and FQGNSA. This CDR3 contains 13 residues. The CDR3 loop reads CASSLRGQSGYTF.

The V gene is TRBV9, the J gene TRBJ2-3; TCRdb's assignment of TRBD1 cannot be checked, as there is no DNA. The CDR3 has 17 amino acids. Germline V gene lookup returns CDR1 SGDLS and CDR2 YYNGEE. The CDR3 loop reads CASSVAAQGLATDTQYF.

The CDR3: CASRGDSDYGYTF. This chain connects TRBV12-3 or TRBV12-4 to TRBJ1-2. This CDR3 is 13 amino acids long.

The V gene is TRBV6-5, the J gene TRBJ1-4; TCRdb reports TRBD1, a call that lacks DNA to check it against. The germline gives CDR1 MNHEY, CDR2 SVGAGI. The CDR3 totals 13 residues. This chain's CDR3 is CASSFTGAGKLFF.

V usage is TRBV5-1 and J usage is TRBJ2-2; TCRdb returns TRBD1, unconfirmable since there is no DNA. Germline V gives CDR1 SGHRS, CDR2 YFSETQ. This CDR3 spans 15 amino acids. CDR3 loop: CASSPDRGGTGELFF. Using reference TRBV5-1 and TRBJ2-2 for the parts outside the CDR3, the full variable domain is KAGVTQTPRYLIKTRGQQVTLSCSPISGHRSVSWYQQTPGQGLQFLFEYFSETQRNKGNFPGRFSGRQFSNSRSEMNVSTLELGDSALYLCASSPDRGGTGELFFGEGSRLTVL.

The chain is built from TRBV6-2 or TRBV6-3 and TRBJ2-1; TCRdb gives TRBD2 as the D gene, but with no DNA this cannot be confirmed. This CDR3 comprises 13 residues. Germline V lookup: CDR1 MNHEY, CDR2 SVGEGT. The CDR3 loop is CASSSRGGSEQFF.

This chain connects TRBV5-4 to TRBJ2-7; without DNA, the TCRdb call of TRBD1 cannot be checked. Per the germline V gene, CDR1 is SGHNT and CDR2 is YYREEE (reference sequence). There are 12 residues in the CDR3. The CDR3 region is CASSSPTYEQYF.